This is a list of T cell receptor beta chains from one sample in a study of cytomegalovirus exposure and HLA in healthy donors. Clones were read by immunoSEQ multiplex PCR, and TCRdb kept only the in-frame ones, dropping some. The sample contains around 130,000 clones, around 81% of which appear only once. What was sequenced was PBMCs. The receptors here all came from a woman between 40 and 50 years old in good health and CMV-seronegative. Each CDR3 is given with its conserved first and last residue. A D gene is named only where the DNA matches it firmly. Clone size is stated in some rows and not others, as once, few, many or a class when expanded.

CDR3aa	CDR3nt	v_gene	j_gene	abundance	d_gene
CASSEDREDEQYF	TGCGCCAGCAGCGAGGACAGGGAGGACGAGCAGTACTTC	TRBV5-1	TRBJ2-7	.	TRBD1
CASSPKQGGDYTF	TGTGCCAGCAGTCCTAAGCAGGGGGGAGACTACACCTTC	TRBV6-5	TRBJ1-2	.	TRBD1
CASKRTGGNEETQYF	TGCGCCAGCAAGCGGACAGGGGGGAATGAGGAGACCCAGTACTTC	TRBV5-1	TRBJ2-5	.	TRBD1
CASSVSLAGDTQYF	TGTGCCAGCAGTGTATCCCTAGCCGGAGATACGCAGTATTTT	TRBV6-1	TRBJ2-3	few	.
CASSLVAGGHEQFF	TGCGCCAGCAGCTTGGTGGCGGGGGGGCATGAGCAGTTCTTC	TRBV5-1	TRBJ2-1	.	TRBD2
CASSERGTGTDGYTF	TGTGCCAGCAGTGAAAGGGGGACAGGGACGGATGGCTACACCTTC	TRBV2	TRBJ1-2	.	TRBD1
CASSIGQHTGNTIYF	TGTGCCAGTAGTATAGGACAGCATACTGGAAACACCATATATTTT	TRBV19	TRBJ1-3	.	.
CASMLGGNQPQHF	TGTGCCAGCATGCTCGGGGGCAATCAGCCCCAGCATTTT	TRBV2	TRBJ1-5	.	.
CASSITGANQETQYF	TGTGCCAGTAGTATAACAGGGGCAAACCAAGAGACCCAGTACTTC	TRBV19	TRBJ2-5	.	TRBD1
CASSLAGGHGYTF	TGTGCCAGCAGCTTGGCAGGGGGCCATGGCTACACCTTC	TRBV5-8	TRBJ1-2	.	TRBD1
CASSPLLGNEQFF	TGCGCCAGCAGCCCACTACTAGGGAATGAGCAGTTCTTC	TRBV4-1	TRBJ2-1	few	.
CASSLVPSGSYEQYF	TGCGCCAGCAGCTTGGTTCCTAGCGGGAGCTACGAGCAGTACTTC	TRBV5-1	TRBJ2-7	.	TRBD2
CASSRQGASGHEQYF	TGTGCCAGCAGCAGACAGGGGGCGTCAGGGCACGAGCAGTACTTC	TRBV5-4	TRBJ2-7	.	TRBD1
CASSYPGLAGEQYF	TGTGCCAGCAGTTACCCCGGACTAGCGGGCGAGCAGTACTTC	TRBV6-6	TRBJ2-7	few	TRBD2
CASSEPGFGQPQHF	TGTGCCAGCAGTGAACCCGGGTTTGGACAGCCCCAGCATTTT	TRBV2	TRBJ1-5	.	.
CASSLTTGRGNQPQHF	TGTGCCAGCAGCTTGACAACAGGGAGGGGCAATCAGCCCCAGCATTTT	TRBV5-6	TRBJ1-5	.	.
CASSLGLAGGGTDTQYF	TGTGCCAGCAGCTTAGGACTAGCGGGAGGAGGCACAGATACGCAGTATTTT	TRBV13	TRBJ2-3	few	TRBD2
CASSLKGGDIQYF	TGTGCCAGCAGCTTAAAAGGAGGGGACATTCAGTACTTC	TRBV7-3	TRBJ2-4	.	.
CASRTWGQGRREKLFF	TGTGCCAGCAGAACTTGGGGACAGGGGCGTCGGGAAAAACTGTTTTTT	TRBV27	TRBJ1-4	.	TRBD1
CASSETGTGELFF	TGTGCCAGCAGTGAAACAGGCACCGGGGAGCTGTTTTTT	TRBV2	TRBJ2-2	.	.